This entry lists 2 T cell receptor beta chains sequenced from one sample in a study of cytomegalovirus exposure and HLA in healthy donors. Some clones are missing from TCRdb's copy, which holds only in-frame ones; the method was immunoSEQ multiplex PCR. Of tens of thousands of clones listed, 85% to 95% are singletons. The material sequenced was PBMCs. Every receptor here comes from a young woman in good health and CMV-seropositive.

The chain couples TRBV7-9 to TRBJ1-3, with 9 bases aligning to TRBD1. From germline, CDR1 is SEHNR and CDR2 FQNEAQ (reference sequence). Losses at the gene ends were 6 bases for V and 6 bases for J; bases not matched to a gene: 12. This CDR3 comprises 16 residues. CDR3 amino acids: CASRAPGTGFTNTIYF. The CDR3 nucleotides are TGTGCCAGCAGAGCCCCCGGGACAGGGTTTACAAACACCATATATTTT.

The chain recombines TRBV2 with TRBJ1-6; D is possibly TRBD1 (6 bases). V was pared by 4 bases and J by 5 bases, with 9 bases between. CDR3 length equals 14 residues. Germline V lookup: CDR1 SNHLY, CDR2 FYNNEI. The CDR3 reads CASSVGTHNSPLHF. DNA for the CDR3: TGTGCCAGCAGTGTCGGGACACATAATTCACCCCTCCACTTT.